The sequence of this T cell receptor (beta chain) was determined in a study of shared clonotypes between healthy human individuals. Study-wide findings and caveats: Non-shared clonotypes were found to have lower generation probabilities than the clonotypes that were shared by all four of the sorted-subset donors.

Per the germline V gene, CDR1 is MDHEN and CDR2 is SYDVKM. Trimming cost V 10 bases and J 4 bases, with 13 bases left between them. The CDR3 loop spans 12 amino acids. The table came from immunoSEQ multiplex PCR; TCRdb's copy has only in-frame clones and leaves some out. The sample contains millions of clones, 85% to 95% of which appear only once. Note on this clone: Its antigen is not known.

The origin of this receptor is a man aged 18 to 30 in good health. Some clones in this sample may be carry-over from other donors' samples. The V call is TRBV28, the J call TRBJ1-2; D gene unclear. The sample was naive CD4+ T cells from PBMCs. Subset meaning: CD45RA+ positively selected. The CDR3 is CAISWPPYGYTF. The DNA of the CDR3 is TGTGCCATTTCCTGGCCGCCCTATGGCTACACCTTC.